These 14 T cell receptor beta chains were sequenced from one sample in a study of T-cell reconstitution after alpha-beta-depleted transplantation in children. Unique molecular identifiers were incorporated during preparation of the TCRbeta library. TCRdb re-called the PCR reads through MiXCR, storing one row per CDR3 protein. The sample records 580,000 or so distinct CDR3 sequences, under 30% being singletons. The sequenced sample was PBMCs, mostly from graft donor cells, obtained 360 days after TCRalphabeta/CD19-depleted stem cell transplant. Every receptor here comes from a boy in the first two years of life who had a stem cell transplant for acute myeloid leukemia, so the T cells may come from the graft donor.

This chain links TRBV27 with TRBJ2-1; D is ambiguous. Germline CDR1 MNHEY, CDR2 SMNVEV (reference sequence). Trimming took off 0 bases at V and 0 bases at J, with 12 bases between the two ends. The CDR3 runs to 17 residues. The CDR3 here is CASSLSGYVYSYNEQFF. The CDR3 nucleotides are TGTGCCAGCAGTTTATCTGGGTACGTTTACTCCTACAATGAGCAGTTCTTC.

The table lists this clonotype with many counts. V usage is TRBV20-1 and J usage is TRBJ2-1; D unclear. V lost 0 bases to trimming and J lost 0 bases, with 15 bases between them. Germline CDR1 reads DFQATT; CDR2 reads SNEGSKA (reference sequence). This CDR3 is 17 amino acids long. The CDR3 DNA reads TGCAGTGCTAGAGATGAACTGGCATCTTTCTCCTACAATGAGCAGTTCTTC. It specifies CSARDELASFSYNEQFF.

This clonotype was counted many times. The chain joins TRBV20-1 to TRBJ2-2, with D unresolved. This CDR3 is built from 12 residues. CDR1 and CDR2 from the germline V gene are DFQATT and SNEGSKA (reference sequence). The CDR3 nucleotides are TGCAGCGTGCAGGCGAACACCGGGGAGCTGTTTTTT. This codes for CSVQANTGELFF.

Many counts were recorded for this clonotype. This sequence joins TRBV12-3 or TRBV12-4 and TRBJ1-2; 10 bases fit TRBD1. The CDR3 is made up of 13 amino acids. Trimming took 6 bases from V and 8 from J; bases not matched to a gene: 6. DNA of the CDR3: TGTGCCAGCAGCCTGACAGGGGGCAGCGGCTACACCTTC. It encodes CASSLTGGSGYTF.

This clonotype was found a few times. J is TRBJ2-4 and V is TRBV4-3; the match to TRBD1 covers 8 bases. The V segment lost 3 bases and the J segment 6 bases; nucleotides outside the gene matches: 10. This CDR3 has 16 amino acids. Germline V gives CDR1 LGHNA, CDR2 YSLEER. The DNA for the CDR3 is TGCGCCAGCAGCCAGCACCGGGACAGGCTTTCAAACATTCAGTACTTC. Amino acids: CASSQHRDRLSNIQYF.

This clonotype has more than one count but fewer than ten. The CDR3 DNA is TGTGCCAGCAGCCGGGAGAGGGGGGGAAAACTGTTTTTT. Protein: CASSRERGGKLFF. The chain couples TRBV4-2 to TRBJ1-4, with D possibly matching TRBD1 (6 bases). The CDR3 runs 13 residues. V was cut by 4 bases and J by 10 bases, with 13 bases left in between. In germline, CDR1 is LGHNA, CDR2 YNFKEQ.

The genes are TRBV29-1 and TRBJ1-2, with TRBD1 as a possible D gene (5 bases). Germline V lookup: CDR1 SQVTM, CDR2 ANQGSEA. V was cut by 3 bases and J by 4 bases, with 12 bases left in between. This CDR3 region has 13 residues. The CDR3 reads CSVDGGEAYGYTF. In nucleotides, the CDR3 is TGCAGCGTTGATGGGGGTGAAGCCTATGGCTACACCTTC.

This clonotype was seen many times. This chain links TRBV6-1 with TRBJ2-1; TRBD2 aligns across 7 bases. CDR3 size: 14 residues. Germline values: CDR1 MNHNS, CDR2 SASEGT. V lost 3 bases, J lost 9 bases, and 8 bases stayed unmatched. The CDR3 is CASSERGSRSEQFF. The CDR3, as DNA: TGTGCCAGCAGTGAGCGGGGGTCTAGGAGTGAGCAGTTCTTC.

This clonotype was seen more than once but under ten times. This chain uses TRBV29-1 with TRBJ2-7; TRBD1 matches 7 bases. CDR1 is SQVTM and CDR2 is ANQGSEA in the germline V gene. Unmatched junction bases numbered 8, after V lost 6 bases and J lost 3 bases. The CDR3 extends over 13 amino acids. The CDR3 reads CSVAGTVIYEQYF. CDR3 in DNA: TGCAGCGTGGCCGGGACAGTCATCTACGAGCAGTACTTC.

This clonotype was seen at least ten times. This chain links TRBV4-2 with TRBJ2-7; 8 bases agree with TRBD1. The CDR3 sequence is 15 residues long. From germline, CDR1 is LGHNA and CDR2 YNFKEQ. Trimming removed 1 base from V and 4 bases from J; junction bases left unmatched: 6. This chain's CDR3 is CASSQVQGELYEQYF. The CDR3, as DNA: TGTGCCAGCAGCCAAGTACAGGGGGAATTGTACGAGCAGTACTTC.

This clonotype was found a few times. The CDR3 loop reads CSARVLAGASYEQYF. The CDR3 DNA reads as TGCAGTGCTAGAGTATTAGCGGGGGCCTCCTACGAGCAGTACTTC. This chain connects TRBV20-1 to TRBJ2-7; 9 bases line up with TRBD2. V shed 1 base, J shed 0 bases, and the junction held 4 bases outside the gene matches. The CDR3 totals 15 residues. Germline V gene lookup returns CDR1 DFQATT and CDR2 SNEGSKA (reference sequence).

J is TRBJ2-7 and V is TRBV5-1; D may correspond to TRBD1 or TRBD2 (5 bases each). V dropped 4 bases and J dropped 2 bases, with 19 bases sitting between them. The CDR3 totals 16 residues. Germline V lookup: CDR1 SGHRS, CDR2 YFSETQ. The CDR3 region is CASSHRWDGTTYEQYF. CDR3 DNA sequence: TGCGCCAGCAGCCACAGATGGGACGGGACCACCTACGAGCAGTACTTC.

The gene calls are TRBV20-1 and TRBJ2-3; D is unresolved. The germline gives CDR1 DFQATT, CDR2 SNEGSKA (reference sequence). This CDR3 contains 16 residues. V lost 0 bases and J 6 bases, leaving 19 bases between the germline ends. In nucleotides, the CDR3 is TGCAGTGCTAGAGATCTAGGAAGACAAGCGCTCGATACGCAGTATTTT. Its translation: CSARDLGRQALDTQYF.

The chain uses TRBV7-9 and TRBJ1-2; no reliable D call. The germline V gene encodes CDR1 SEHNR and CDR2 FQNEAQ (reference sequence). This CDR3 comprises 13 residues. V lost 3 bases, J lost 2 bases, and 7 bases lay in between. The CDR3: CASSFWGNYGYTF. The CDR3 region has the DNA TGTGCCAGCAGCTTTTGGGGAAACTATGGCTACACCTTC.